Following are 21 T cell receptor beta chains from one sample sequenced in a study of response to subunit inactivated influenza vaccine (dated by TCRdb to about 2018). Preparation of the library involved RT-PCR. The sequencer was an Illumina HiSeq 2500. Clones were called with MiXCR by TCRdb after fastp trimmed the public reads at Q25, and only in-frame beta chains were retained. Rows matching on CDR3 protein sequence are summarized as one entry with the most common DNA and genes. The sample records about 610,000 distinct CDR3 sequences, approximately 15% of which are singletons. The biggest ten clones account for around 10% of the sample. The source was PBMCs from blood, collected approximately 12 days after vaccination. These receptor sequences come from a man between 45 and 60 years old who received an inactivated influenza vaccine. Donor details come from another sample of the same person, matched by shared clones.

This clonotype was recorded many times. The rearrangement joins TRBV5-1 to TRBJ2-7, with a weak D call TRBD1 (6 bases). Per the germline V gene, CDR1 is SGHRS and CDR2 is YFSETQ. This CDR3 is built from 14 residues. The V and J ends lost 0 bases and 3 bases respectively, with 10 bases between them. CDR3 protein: CASSLEGRGYEQYF. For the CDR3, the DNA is TGCGCCAGCAGCTTGGAAGGCAGGGGCTACGAGCAGTACTTC.

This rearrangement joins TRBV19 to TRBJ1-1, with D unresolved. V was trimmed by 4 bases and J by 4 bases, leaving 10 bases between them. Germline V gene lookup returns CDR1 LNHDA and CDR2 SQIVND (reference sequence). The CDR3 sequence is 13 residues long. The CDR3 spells CASSTLLGTEAFF. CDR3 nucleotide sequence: TGTGCCAGTAGTACCTTGCTGGGCACTGAAGCTTTCTTT.

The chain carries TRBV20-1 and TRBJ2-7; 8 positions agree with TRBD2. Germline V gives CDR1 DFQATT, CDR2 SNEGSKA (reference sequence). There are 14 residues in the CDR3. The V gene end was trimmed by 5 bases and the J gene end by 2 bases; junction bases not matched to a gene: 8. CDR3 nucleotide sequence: TGCAGTGCTTCTCAGTCTAGCGGGCCCTACGAGCAGTACTTC. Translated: CSASQSSGPYEQYF.

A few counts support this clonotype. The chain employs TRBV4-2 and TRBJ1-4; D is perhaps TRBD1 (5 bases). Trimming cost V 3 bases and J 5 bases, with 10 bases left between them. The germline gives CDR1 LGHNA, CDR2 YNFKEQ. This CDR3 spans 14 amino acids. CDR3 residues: CASSQGTQNEKLFF. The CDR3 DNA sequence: TGTGCCAGCAGCCAGGGGACCCAAAATGAAAAACTGTTTTTT.

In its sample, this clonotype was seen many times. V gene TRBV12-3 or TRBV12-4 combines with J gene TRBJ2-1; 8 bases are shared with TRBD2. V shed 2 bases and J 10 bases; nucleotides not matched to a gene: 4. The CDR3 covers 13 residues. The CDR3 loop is CASSLTTSDEQFF. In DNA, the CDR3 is TGTGCCAGCAGTTTAACGACTAGCGACGAGCAGTTCTTC.

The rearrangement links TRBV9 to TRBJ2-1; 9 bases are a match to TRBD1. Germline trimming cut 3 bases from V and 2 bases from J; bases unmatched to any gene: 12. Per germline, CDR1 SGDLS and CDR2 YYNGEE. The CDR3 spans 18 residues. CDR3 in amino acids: CASSAPPGTGITYNEQFF. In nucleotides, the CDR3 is TGTGCCAGCAGCGCTCCCCCCGGGACAGGGATTACCTACAATGAGCAGTTCTTC.

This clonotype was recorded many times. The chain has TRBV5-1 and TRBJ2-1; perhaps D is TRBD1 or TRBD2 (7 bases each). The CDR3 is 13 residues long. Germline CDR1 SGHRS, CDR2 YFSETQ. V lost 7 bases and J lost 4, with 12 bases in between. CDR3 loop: CASAQGGYNEQFF. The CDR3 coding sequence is TGCGCCAGCGCGCAGGGGGGGTACAATGAGCAGTTCTTC.

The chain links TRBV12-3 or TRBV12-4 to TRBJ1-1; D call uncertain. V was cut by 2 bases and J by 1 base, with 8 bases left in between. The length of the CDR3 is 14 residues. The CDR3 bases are TGTGCCAGCAGTTTATCCAGGCGGAACACTGAAGCTTTCTTT. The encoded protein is CASSLSRRNTEAFF.

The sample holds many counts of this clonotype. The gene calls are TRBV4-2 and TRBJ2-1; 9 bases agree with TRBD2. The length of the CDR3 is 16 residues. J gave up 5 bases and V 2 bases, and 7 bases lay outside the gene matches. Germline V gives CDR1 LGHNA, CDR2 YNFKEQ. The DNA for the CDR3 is TGTGCCAGCAGCCAAACGGGACTAGCTTCCAACAATGAGCAGTTCTTC. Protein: CASSQTGLASNNEQFF.

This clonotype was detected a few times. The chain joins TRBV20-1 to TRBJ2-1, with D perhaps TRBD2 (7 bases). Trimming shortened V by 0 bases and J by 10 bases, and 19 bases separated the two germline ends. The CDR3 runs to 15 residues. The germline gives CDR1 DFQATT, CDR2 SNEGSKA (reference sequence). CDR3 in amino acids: CSARDWGAGEGEQFF. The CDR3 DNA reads TGCAGTGCTAGAGATTGGGGGGCGGGAGAGGGCGAGCAGTTCTTC.

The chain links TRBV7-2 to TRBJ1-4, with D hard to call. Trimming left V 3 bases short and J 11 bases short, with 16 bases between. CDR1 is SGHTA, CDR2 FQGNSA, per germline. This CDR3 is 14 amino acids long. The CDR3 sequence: CASSFSPGNPKLFF. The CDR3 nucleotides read TGTGCCAGCAGCTTCTCGCCGGGAAACCCTAAACTGTTTTTT.

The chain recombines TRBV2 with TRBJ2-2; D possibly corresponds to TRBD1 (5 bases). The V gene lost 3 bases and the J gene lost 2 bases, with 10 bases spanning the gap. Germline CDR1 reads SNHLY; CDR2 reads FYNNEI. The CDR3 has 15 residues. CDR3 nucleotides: TGTGCCAGCAGTGATGGGGCACTAAACACCGGGGAGCTGTTTTTT. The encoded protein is CASSDGALNTGELFF.

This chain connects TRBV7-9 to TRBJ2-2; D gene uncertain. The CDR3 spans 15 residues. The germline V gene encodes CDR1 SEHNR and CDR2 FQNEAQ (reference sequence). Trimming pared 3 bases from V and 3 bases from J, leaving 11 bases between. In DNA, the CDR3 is TGTGCCAGCAGCTTTCAGGCTTGGGACACCGGGGAGCTGTTTTTT. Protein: CASSFQAWDTGELFF.

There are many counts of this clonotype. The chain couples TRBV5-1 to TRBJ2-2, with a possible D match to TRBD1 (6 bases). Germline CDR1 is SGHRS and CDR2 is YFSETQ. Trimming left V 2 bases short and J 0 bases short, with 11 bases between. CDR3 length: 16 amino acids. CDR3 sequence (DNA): TGCGCCAGCAGCTTCGGTCGGACAGCGAACACCGGGGAGCTGTTTTTT. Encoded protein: CASSFGRTANTGELFF.

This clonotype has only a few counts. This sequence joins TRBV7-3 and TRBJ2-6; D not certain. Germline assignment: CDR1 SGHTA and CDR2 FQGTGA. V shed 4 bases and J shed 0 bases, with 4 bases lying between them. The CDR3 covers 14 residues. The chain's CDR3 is CASSSHSGANVLTF. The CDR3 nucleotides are TGTGCCAGCAGCTCCCACTCTGGGGCCAACGTCCTGACTTTC.

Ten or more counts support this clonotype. The CDR3 protein is CASSHLTGSYEQYF. In DNA, the CDR3 is TGCGCCAGCAGCCACCTTACAGGTTCCTACGAGCAGTACTTC. V gene TRBV4-3 combines with J gene TRBJ2-7; possibly TRBD1 for D (5 bases). Trimming left V 3 bases short and J 1 base short, with 10 bases between. Germline V lookup: CDR1 LGHNA, CDR2 YSLEER. This CDR3 comprises 14 residues.

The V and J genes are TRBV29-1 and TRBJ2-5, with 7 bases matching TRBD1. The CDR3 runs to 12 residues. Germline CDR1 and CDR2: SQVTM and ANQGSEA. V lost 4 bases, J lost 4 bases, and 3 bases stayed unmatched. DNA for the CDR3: TGCAGCGTTGGACAGGGAACAGAGACCCAGTACTTC. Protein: CSVGQGTETQYF.

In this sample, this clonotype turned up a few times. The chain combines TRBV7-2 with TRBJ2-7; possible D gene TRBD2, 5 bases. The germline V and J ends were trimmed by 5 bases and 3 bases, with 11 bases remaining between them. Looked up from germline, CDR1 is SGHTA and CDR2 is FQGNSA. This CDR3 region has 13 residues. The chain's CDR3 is CASSPGNNYEQYF. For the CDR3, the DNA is TGTGCCAGCAGCCCGGGAAACAACTACGAGCAGTACTTC.

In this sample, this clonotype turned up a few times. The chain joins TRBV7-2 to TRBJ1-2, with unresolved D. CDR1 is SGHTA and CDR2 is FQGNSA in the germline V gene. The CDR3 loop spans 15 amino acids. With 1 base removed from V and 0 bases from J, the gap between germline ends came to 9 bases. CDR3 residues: CASSLERQTNYGYTF. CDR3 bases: TGTGCCAGCAGCTTAGAGCGGCAGACTAACTATGGCTACACCTTC.

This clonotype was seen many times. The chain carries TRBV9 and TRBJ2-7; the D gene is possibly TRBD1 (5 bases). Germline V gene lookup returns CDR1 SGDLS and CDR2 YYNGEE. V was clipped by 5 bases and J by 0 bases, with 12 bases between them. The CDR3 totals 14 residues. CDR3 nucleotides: TGTGCCAGCAGTAGAAGACAGAGCTCCTACGAGCAGTACTTC. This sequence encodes CASSRRQSSYEQYF.

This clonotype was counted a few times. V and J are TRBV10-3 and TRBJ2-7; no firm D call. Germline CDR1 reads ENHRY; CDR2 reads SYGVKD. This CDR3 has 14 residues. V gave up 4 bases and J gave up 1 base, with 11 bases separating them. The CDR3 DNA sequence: TGTGCCATCAGTGGGGCAGAATCTTCCTACGAGCAGTACTTC. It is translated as CAISGAESSYEQYF.